This T cell receptor beta chain came from a study of sequential checkpoint blockade in melanoma. For the study at large: Arm A got nivolumab then ipilimumab; arm B the reverse, 1:1. Maintenance nivolumab came after either treatment sequence.

The data were produced by immunoSEQ multiplex PCR, yet TCRdb's version contains in-frame clones alone and is incomplete. The table records around 12,000 clones, approximately 69% of them present only once. Indicated treatment: randomized to nivolumab then ipilimumab (arm A) or the reverse (arm B). CDR3 length: 15 residues. With 4 bases clipped from V and 4 bases from J, the junction kept 8 bases outside the gene matches. Germline CDR1 and CDR2: LGHNA and YSLEER. This sequence originates from a human donor with melanoma. The sequencing here drew on CD8+ T cells sorted from blood (inferred from file names), taken from a patient given nivolumab and ipilimumab in sequence. The chain links TRBV4-3 to TRBJ2-5; 8 nucleotides line up with TRBD2. CDR3 region: CASSLWRGAVETQYF. CDR3 nucleotide sequence: TGCGCCAGCAGCCTCTGGCGGGGGGCCGTAGAGACCCAGTACTTC.